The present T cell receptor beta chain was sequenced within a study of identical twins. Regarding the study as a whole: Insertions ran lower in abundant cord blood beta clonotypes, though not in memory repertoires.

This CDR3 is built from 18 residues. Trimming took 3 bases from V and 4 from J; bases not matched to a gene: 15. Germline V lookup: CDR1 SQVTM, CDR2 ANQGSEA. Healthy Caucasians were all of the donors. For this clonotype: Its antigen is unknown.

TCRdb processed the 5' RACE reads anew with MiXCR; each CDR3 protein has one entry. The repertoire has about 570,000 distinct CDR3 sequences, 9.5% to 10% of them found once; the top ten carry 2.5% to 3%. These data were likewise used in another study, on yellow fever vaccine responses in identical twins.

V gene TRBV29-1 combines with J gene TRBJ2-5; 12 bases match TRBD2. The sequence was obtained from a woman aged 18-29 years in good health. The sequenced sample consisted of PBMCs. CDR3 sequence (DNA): TGCAGCGTTGACGGGGCTACGGCTAGCGGGGGGGCAGGAGAGACCCAGTACTTC. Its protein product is CSVDGATASGGAGETQYF.